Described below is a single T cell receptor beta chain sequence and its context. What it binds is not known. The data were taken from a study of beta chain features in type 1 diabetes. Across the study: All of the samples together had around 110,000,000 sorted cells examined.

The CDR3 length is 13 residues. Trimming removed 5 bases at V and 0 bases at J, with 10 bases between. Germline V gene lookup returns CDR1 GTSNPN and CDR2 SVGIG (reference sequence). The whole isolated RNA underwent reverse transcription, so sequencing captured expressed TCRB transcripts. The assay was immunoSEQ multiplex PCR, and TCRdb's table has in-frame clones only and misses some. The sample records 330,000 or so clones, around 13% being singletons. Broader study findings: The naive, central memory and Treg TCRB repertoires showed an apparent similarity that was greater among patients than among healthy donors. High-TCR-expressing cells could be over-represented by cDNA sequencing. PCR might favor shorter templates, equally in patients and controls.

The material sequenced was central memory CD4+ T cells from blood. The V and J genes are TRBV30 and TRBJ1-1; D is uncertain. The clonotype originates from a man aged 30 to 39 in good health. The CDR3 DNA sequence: TGTGCCTGGGGTACCTCCATGAACACTGAAGCTTTCTTT. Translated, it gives CAWGTSMNTEAFF.